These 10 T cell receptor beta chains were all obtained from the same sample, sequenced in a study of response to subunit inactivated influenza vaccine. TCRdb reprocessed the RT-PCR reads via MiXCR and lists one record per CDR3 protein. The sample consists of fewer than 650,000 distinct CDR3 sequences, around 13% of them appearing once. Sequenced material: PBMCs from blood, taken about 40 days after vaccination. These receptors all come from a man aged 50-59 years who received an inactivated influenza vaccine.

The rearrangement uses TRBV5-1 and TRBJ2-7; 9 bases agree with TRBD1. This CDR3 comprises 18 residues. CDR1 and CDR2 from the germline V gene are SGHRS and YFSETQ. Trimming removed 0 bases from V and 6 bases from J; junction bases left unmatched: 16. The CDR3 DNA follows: TGCGCCAGCAGCTTGGGGTTGTTTTTTAGGGACAGGGTGGGCGAGCAGTACTTC. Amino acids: CASSLGLFFRDRVGEQYF.

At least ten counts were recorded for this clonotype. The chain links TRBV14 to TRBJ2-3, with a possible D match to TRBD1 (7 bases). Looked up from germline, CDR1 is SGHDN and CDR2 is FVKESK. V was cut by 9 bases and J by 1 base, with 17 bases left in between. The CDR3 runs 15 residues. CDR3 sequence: CARSNTGEGTDTQYF. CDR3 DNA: TGTGCCAGATCCAACACAGGGGAGGGCACAGATACGCAGTATTTT.

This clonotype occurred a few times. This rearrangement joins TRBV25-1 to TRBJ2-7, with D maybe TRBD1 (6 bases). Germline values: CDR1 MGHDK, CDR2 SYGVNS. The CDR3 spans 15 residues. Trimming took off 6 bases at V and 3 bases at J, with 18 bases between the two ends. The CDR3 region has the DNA TGTGCCAGCAGCCATCACAGGGCTTGGGTCTACGAGCAGTACTTC. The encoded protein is CASSHHRAWVYEQYF.

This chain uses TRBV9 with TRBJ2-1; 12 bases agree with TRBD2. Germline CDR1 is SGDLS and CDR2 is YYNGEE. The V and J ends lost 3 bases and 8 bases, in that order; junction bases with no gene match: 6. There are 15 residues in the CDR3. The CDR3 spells CASSELAGGVDEQFF. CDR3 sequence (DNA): TGTGCCAGCAGCGAACTAGCGGGGGGCGTGGATGAGCAGTTCTTC. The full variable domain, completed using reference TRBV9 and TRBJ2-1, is DSGVTQTPKHLITATGQRVTLRCSPRSGDLSVYWYQQSLDQGLQFLIQYYNGEERAKGNILERFSAQQFPDLHSELNLSSLELGDSALYFCASSELAGGVDEQFFGPGTRLTVL.

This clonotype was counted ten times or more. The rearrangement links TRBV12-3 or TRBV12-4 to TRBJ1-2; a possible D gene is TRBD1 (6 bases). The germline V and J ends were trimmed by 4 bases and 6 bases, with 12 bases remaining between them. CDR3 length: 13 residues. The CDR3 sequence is CASSSRRDNGYTF. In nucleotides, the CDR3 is TGTGCCAGCAGTTCGCGGAGGGACAATGGCTACACCTTC.

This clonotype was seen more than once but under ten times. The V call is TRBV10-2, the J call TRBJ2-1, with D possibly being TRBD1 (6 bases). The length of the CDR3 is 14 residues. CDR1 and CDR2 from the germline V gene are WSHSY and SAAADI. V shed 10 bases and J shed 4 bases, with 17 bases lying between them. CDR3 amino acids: CATSGGGPYNEQFF. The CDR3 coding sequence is TGCGCCACCAGCGGTGGGGGCCCTTACAATGAGCAGTTCTTC.

CDR3 DNA: TGTGCCAGCAGCTTCTATGGATCCCTACTCGGGGAGACCCAGTACTTC. It specifies CASSFYGSLLGETQYF. The V call is TRBV7-9, the J call TRBJ2-5; D unresolved. The CDR3 totals 16 residues. V was pared by 3 bases and J by 5 bases, with 19 bases between. CDR1 and CDR2 (germline): SEHNR, FQNEAQ (reference sequence).

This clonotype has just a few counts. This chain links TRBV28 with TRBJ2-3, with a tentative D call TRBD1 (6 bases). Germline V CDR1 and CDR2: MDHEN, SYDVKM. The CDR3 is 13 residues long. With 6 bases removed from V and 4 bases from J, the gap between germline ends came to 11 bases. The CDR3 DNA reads TGTGCCAGCAGCTCGGACAGTGCAGATACGCAGTATTTT. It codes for CASSSDSADTQYF. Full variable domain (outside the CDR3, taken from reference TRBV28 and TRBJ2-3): DVKVTQSSRYLVKRTGEKVFLECVQDMDHENMFWYRQDPGLGLRLIYFSYDVKMKEKGDIPEGYSVSREKKERFSLILESASTNQTSMYLCASSSDSADTQYFGPGTRLTVL.

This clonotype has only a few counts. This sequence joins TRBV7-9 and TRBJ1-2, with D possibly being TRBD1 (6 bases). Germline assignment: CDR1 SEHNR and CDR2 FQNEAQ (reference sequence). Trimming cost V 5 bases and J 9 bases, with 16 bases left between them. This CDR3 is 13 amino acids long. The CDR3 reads CASSAPGAGSYTF. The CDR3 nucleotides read TGTGCCAGCAGCGCCCCAGGGGCCGGGAGCTACACCTTC.

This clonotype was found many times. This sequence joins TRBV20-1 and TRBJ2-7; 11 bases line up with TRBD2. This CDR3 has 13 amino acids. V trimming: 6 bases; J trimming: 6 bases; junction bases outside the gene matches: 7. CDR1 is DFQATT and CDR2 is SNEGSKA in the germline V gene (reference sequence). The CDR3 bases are TGCAGTGCCGCGACTAGCGGGATGGGCGAGCAGTACTTC. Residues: CSAATSGMGEQYF.